This TCR beta chain was obtained from a study of glioma-infiltrating T cells. Points on this clonotype: A much larger clonotype is one base distant, so this may be a read error.

This CDR3 has 13 amino acids. CDR1 is SGHTA and CDR2 is FQGNSA in the germline V gene. TCR alpha and beta CDR3 regions were amplified from RNA using iRepertoire nested multiplex PCR. TCRdb reanalysed the multiplex PCR reads using MiXCR and keeps one entry per CDR3 protein. The data hold approximately 120,000 distinct CDR3 sequences, with approximately 25% observed a single time. The material sequenced was glioma tissue, nonneoplastic brain tissue, or PBMCs (not recorded which). The genes are TRBV7-2 and TRBJ1-3; D is perhaps TRBD1 (5 bases). This clonotype was obtained from a human donor with low-grade glioma or glioblastoma, undergoing nonglioma brain surgery, or in good health (not recorded which). In DNA, the CDR3 is TGTGCCAGCAGCTTCCAGGGCGCTAGCACCATACATTTT. Its protein is CASSFQGASTIHF.